This note documents a single TCR beta chain sequence. What antigen it recognizes has not been identified. There are no base qualities to consult, and no much larger clone falls within one base. The source of the sample is a study of blood T cell repertoires in COVID-19 (dated by TCRdb to 2018 to 2021). About the study as a whole: Samples covering the acute and convalescent phases of COVID-19 were provided by collaborators in the United States, Italy and Spain. A de-identified subject ID, COVID-19 status, age in years and sex were almost always included in the sample metadata. Where available, HLA class I and class II types were taken from metadata supplied by the sample provider and were not determined by assay-based typing. The material from the prospective study consisted of cDNA or gDNA derived from T cells, B-cell-depleted T cells, or PBMCs. Subjects who had been exposed to COVID-19, were actively infected with it, or had recovered from it provided the deeply sampled blood TCRbeta repertoires that made up the dataset. The samples were drawn from the first 160 participants of the ongoing ImmuneRACE study and from over a thousand subjects provided by 6 global collaborators. The repertoires were released in a freely available public database intended as a resource for research on the immune response to SARS-CoV-2.

V and J lose 0 bases and 5 bases, and a span of 12 bases separates them. The CDR3 numbers 15 residues from cysteine through phenylalanine. The DNA shown is the 45-base CDR3, in frame from base 1. Reading the germline V gene gives CDR1 SGDLS and CDR2 YYNGEE. The study at large found these results: Clinical and demographic metadata were provided uncurated, with the amount varying by source and participant.

The immunoSEQ Assay, a bias-controlled multiplex PCR, was used to amplify TCRbeta CDR3 regions from genomic DNA. The original pipeline was this. Within the assay, amplification of reference gene primers was used to estimate how many nucleated cells each sample contained. To quantify the absolute abundance of each unique TCRbeta CDR3 rearrangement, sequence reads were collapsed and filtered. For each sample, productive Simpson clonality was calculated as the square root of Simpson's diversity index across productive rearrangements. TCRdb retrieved this table from immuneACCESS and kept in-frame rearrangements only. Not all clones are present; in checked studies, unresolved V genes account for under half, and no reason is known for the remainder. That table gives V, J and clone size, and the DNA gave D and trimming. For this sample there are about 140,000 clones; 65% to 90% appear just once. The ten largest clones represent about 2.9% of the sample.

Whole blood was collected in K2EDTA tubes by collaborating institutions according to the institutions' own protocols. For TCRbeta analysis, collaborators shipped samples in one of three forms: frozen whole blood, isolated PBMCs, or DNA extracted from either of those sample types. This receptor was taken from a man in his fifties or sixties with acute or convalescent COVID-19. The chain was built from TRBV9 and TRBJ2-1, with TRBD2 as a weak D call on 5 bases. The specimen was peripheral blood. The DNA reads as follows: TGTGCCAGCAGCGTAGAGGGCCGTAGCGACAATGAGCAGTTCTTC. It translates as CASSVEGRSDNEQFF.